This T cell receptor beta chain was sequenced during a study of CD8+ T cells in alopecia areata. Findings of the study overall: Affected scalp, especially in alopecia totalis/universalis, had a higher clonality than normal scalp did.

V was trimmed by 8 bases and J by 9 bases, leaving 20 bases between them. The CDR3 has 15 amino acids. Germline V gene data show CDR1 as MNHEY and CDR2 as SMNVEV (reference sequence). The treatment here: oral pan-JAK inhibitor, 5-10 mg twice daily. Concerning this clone itself: Its antigen is not identified.

Following RNA extraction, reverse transcription yielded cDNA that acted as the sequencing template. Assay used: immunoSEQ multiplex PCR; TCRdb lists only in-frame clones, some missing. The data hold fewer than 200,000 clones, with around 50% observed a single time. V is TRBV27 and J is TRBJ1-6, with D perhaps matching TRBD1 (5 bases). The input for sequencing was CD8+ T cells sorted from blood, taken at week 24, from a patient treated with tofacitinib. This clonotype originated in a human donor with alopecia areata. The CDR3 is CASCPGAHYTSPLHF. The CDR3 nucleotides are TGTGCCAGCTGCCCCGGGGCTCACTACACTTCACCCCTCCACTTT.